Following are 28 T cell receptor beta chains from one sample sequenced in a study of T-cell memory formation after mild COVID-19. TCRdb independently ran MiXCR on the 5' RACE reads; one entry per CDR3 protein. The sample lists around 440,000 distinct CDR3 sequences; about 20% were seen once. Sequenced sample: PBMCs or a T cell subset sorted from them (not recorded which). These TCRs come from an adult woman who had mild COVID-19 (a few samples of this study predate the infection). Cell type and time point are not known.

This clonotype was seen at least ten times. The chain joins TRBV7-9 to TRBJ2-1, with D hard to call. V was cut by 5 bases and J by 9 bases, with 8 bases left in between. The CDR3 is 11 residues long. Germline V gene sequence: CDR1 SEHNR, CDR2 FQNEAQ (reference sequence). In DNA form, the CDR3 reads TGTGCCAGCAGCCGAGAGTCTGAGCAGTTCTTC. This sequence encodes CASSRESEQFF.

This clonotype turned up a few times. The CDR3 spells CASSRQTLIQETQYF. In DNA, the CDR3 is TGTGCCAGCAGCCGCCAAACCCTTATCCAAGAGACCCAGTACTTC. The chain joins TRBV3-1 to TRBJ2-5, with no clear D. V dropped 4 bases and J dropped 1 base, with 13 bases sitting between them. The CDR3 loop spans 15 amino acids. The germline gives CDR1 LGHDT, CDR2 YNNKEL (reference sequence).

In DNA form, the CDR3 reads TGCAGCGTACTTGACGGCACAGGCTACGAGCAGTACTTC. This codes for CSVLDGTGYEQYF. This rearrangement joins TRBV29-1 to TRBJ2-7; TRBD1 is a possible D gene (5 bases). Per germline, CDR1 SQVTM and CDR2 ANQGSEA. There are 13 residues in the CDR3. With 6 bases removed from V and 3 bases from J, the gap between germline ends came to 15 bases.

The J gene is TRBJ1-5, the V gene TRBV12-3 or TRBV12-4; no reliable D call. Deletions cut 2 bases from V and 5 bases from J, with 10 bases between. This CDR3 has 14 amino acids. In DNA form, the CDR3 reads TGTGCCAGCAGTTTAAGGTCGGGGTATCAGCCCCAGCATTTT. Amino acids: CASSLRSGYQPQHF.

Only a few counts were recorded for this clonotype. The V and J genes are TRBV7-8 and TRBJ2-3, with TRBD2 as a possible D gene (6 bases). The CDR3 covers 16 residues. Germline CDR1 and CDR2: SGHVS and FQNEAQ. V was shortened by 8 bases and J by 2 bases, with 20 bases between the two germline ends. The CDR3 spells CASQRRDSSNTDTQYF. DNA for the CDR3: TGTGCCAGCCAGAGACGGGACTCCTCGAACACAGATACGCAGTATTTT.

The chain combines TRBV5-6 with TRBJ2-1, with 7 bases identical to TRBD2. CDR3 size: 16 residues. Germline V gives CDR1 SGHDT, CDR2 YYEEEE. Trimming took 2 bases from V and 2 from J; bases not matched to a gene: 7. The CDR3 DNA sequence: TGTGCCAGCAGCTTACCTAGCGGCCCAACCTACAATGAGCAGTTCTTC. It translates to CASSLPSGPTYNEQFF.

The chain links TRBV29-1 to TRBJ2-7, with TRBD1 matching 8 bases. Trimming at V came to 7 bases and at J to 0 bases, leaving 5 bases not matched to a gene. CDR1 and CDR2 from the germline V gene are SQVTM and ANQGSEA. This CDR3 contains 13 residues. The CDR3 nucleotides read TGCAGCGGTAGACAGGGGAGCTCCTACGAGCAGTACTTC. Translated, it gives CSGRQGSSYEQYF.

The chain uses TRBV9 and TRBJ2-3, with 9 bases matching TRBD2. Losses at the gene ends were 6 bases for V and 6 bases for J; bases not matched to a gene: 17. Germline V gene lookup returns CDR1 SGDLS and CDR2 YYNGEE. The CDR3 sequence is 17 residues long. The CDR3 sequence: CASNVFKLAGVMDTQYF. DNA for the CDR3: TGTGCCAGCAACGTCTTTAAGTTAGCGGGAGTAATGGATACGCAGTATTTT.

The V call is TRBV5-1, the J call TRBJ2-7; 7 bases match TRBD2. The length of the CDR3 is 13 residues. The germline CDR1 and CDR2 sequences are SGHRS and YFSETQ. Trimming at V came to 3 bases and at J to 6 bases, leaving 6 bases not matched to a gene. The CDR3 spells CASSWTSLGEQYF. Here the CDR3 DNA reads TGCGCCAGCAGCTGGACTAGTTTAGGCGAGCAGTACTTC.

The V gene is TRBV19, the J gene TRBJ2-2; D is ambiguous. The V gene lost 1 base and the J gene lost 8 bases, with 8 bases spanning the gap. The length of the CDR3 is 13 residues. Per the germline V gene, CDR1 is LNHDA and CDR2 is SQIVND (reference sequence). CDR3 protein: CASSIVMFGELFF. CDR3 sequence (DNA): TGTGCCAGTAGTATAGTGATGTTTGGGGAGCTGTTTTTT.

The chain is built from TRBV10-3 and TRBJ2-2; 8 nucleotides align to TRBD1. The CDR3 spans 15 residues. Germline assignment: CDR1 ENHRY and CDR2 SYGVKD. Unmatched junction bases numbered 4, after V lost 3 bases and J lost 4 bases. The CDR3 reads CAISDWDRSTGELFF. CDR3 coding DNA: TGTGCCATCAGTGATTGGGACAGGTCCACCGGGGAGCTGTTTTTT.

The rearrangement uses TRBV2 and TRBJ2-5, with D perhaps TRBD2 (5 bases). V lost 3 bases, J lost 5 bases, and 10 bases lay in between. This CDR3 is 13 amino acids long. CDR1 is SNHLY, CDR2 FYNNEI, per germline. The CDR3 sequence: CASSDRRLETQYF. CDR3 sequence (DNA): TGTGCCAGCAGTGACAGGAGGCTGGAGACCCAGTACTTC.

This sequence joins TRBV12-3 or TRBV12-4 and TRBJ2-7; 10 nucleotides line up with TRBD2. The trim removed 6 bases at V and 4 bases at J, leaving 3 bases unmatched. The length of the CDR3 is 13 residues. The CDR3 region is CASRLAGKYEQYF. DNA for the CDR3: TGTGCCAGCAGACTAGCGGGGAAGTACGAGCAGTACTTC.

This clonotype was counted ten times or more. This chain links TRBV12-3 or TRBV12-4 with TRBJ2-7; D is uncertain. This CDR3 has 16 amino acids. Trimming took 3 bases from V and 0 from J, leaving 15 bases between them. In DNA, the CDR3 is TGTGCCAGCAGTTTGAAGCGACCCATTGACTCCTACGAGCAGTACTTC. It encodes CASSLKRPIDSYEQYF.

This chain uses TRBV5-1 with TRBJ2-3, with 7 positions matching TRBD2. The CDR3 contains 12 residues. Germline V gene lookup returns CDR1 SGHRS and CDR2 YFSETQ. Unmatched junction bases numbered 6, after V lost 4 bases and J lost 10 bases. The CDR3 DNA follows: TGCGCCAGCAGCCCCGGACTAGTAGCGCAGTATTTT. Its protein is CASSPGLVAQYF.

V gene TRBV9 combines with J gene TRBJ2-1; D is perhaps TRBD1 (6 bases). Germline V CDR1 and CDR2: SGDLS, YYNGEE. V lost 4 bases and J lost 10, with 12 bases in between. The CDR3 covers 12 residues. CDR3 nucleotides: TGTGCCAGCAGCCCCGAACAGGGAGAGCAGTTCTTC. Its translation is CASSPEQGEQFF.

This clonotype was detected only a few times. The J gene is TRBJ2-1, the V gene TRBV3-1; a weak D match, TRBD1 (5 bases). This CDR3 comprises 15 residues. Germline CDR1 reads LGHDT; CDR2 reads YNNKEL (reference sequence). With 2 bases removed from V and 7 bases from J, the gap between germline ends came to 15 bases. CDR3 coding DNA: TGTGCCAGCAGCCAAAGGATGGGGCCGGTAAATGAGCAGTTCTTC. Translated: CASSQRMGPVNEQFF.

This chain joins TRBV5-1 and TRBJ1-1; D ambiguous. V was clipped by 4 bases and J by 1 base, with 11 bases between them. The CDR3 contains 14 residues. Germline CDR1 SGHRS, CDR2 YFSETQ. CDR3 protein: CASSHTTSNTEAFF. The CDR3 DNA is TGCGCCAGCAGCCACACTACTTCGAACACTGAAGCTTTCTTT.

This clonotype was detected ten times or more. The genes are TRBV7-9 and TRBJ2-3; no clear D. Germline CDR1 SEHNR, CDR2 FQNEAQ (reference sequence). The CDR3 consists of 12 residues. Trimming took off 3 bases at V and 2 bases at J, with 3 bases between the two ends. CDR3 nucleotides: TGTGCCAGCAGCTTTTACACAGATACGCAGTATTTT. Translated: CASSFYTDTQYF.

A few counts support this clonotype. The CDR3 region is CASSPPLQGADTQYF. The CDR3 bases are TGTGCCAGCTCACCACCGTTGCAGGGTGCAGATACGCAGTATTTT. This chain connects TRBV18 to TRBJ2-3; possibly TRBD1 for D (5 bases). Trimming pared 0 bases from V and 4 bases from J, leaving 11 bases between. Germline values: CDR1 KGHSH, CDR2 LQKENI. This CDR3 is built from 15 residues. Based on the CDR3 plus reference TRBV18 and TRBJ2-3, the full variable domain is NAGVMQNPRHLVRRRGQEARLRCSPMKGHSHVYWYRQLPEEGLKFMVYLQKENIIDESGMPKERFSAEFPKEGPSILRIQQVVRGDSAAYFCASSPPLQGADTQYFGPGTRLTVL.

The chain recombines TRBV20-1 with TRBJ2-1; TRBD2 matches at 14 bases. With V trimmed by 3 bases and J by 1 base, 2 bases remained unmatched. CDR3 length equals 16 residues. CDR1 DFQATT and CDR2 SNEGSKA come from the germline V gene (reference sequence). CDR3: CSARGTSGGSYNEQFF. CDR3 in DNA: TGCAGTGCTAGGGGGACTAGCGGGGGTTCCTACAATGAGCAGTTCTTC.

The gene calls are TRBV6-4 and TRBJ2-7, with 8 bases matching TRBD2. Per germline, CDR1 MRHNA and CDR2 SNTAGT. Unmatched junction bases numbered 10, after V lost 6 bases and J lost 3 bases. The CDR3 totals 15 residues. The CDR3 protein is CASSVGSGGLYEQYF. The DNA of the CDR3 is TGTGCCAGCAGCGTAGGCAGCGGGGGACTCTACGAGCAGTACTTC.

The chain has TRBV5-5 and TRBJ2-6, with TRBD1 identical over 8 bases. Germline CDR1 SGHKS, CDR2 YYEKEE (reference sequence). This CDR3 comprises 16 residues. V lost 1 base, J lost 3 bases, and 3 bases stayed unmatched. This chain's CDR3 is CASSLQGALGANVLTF. The DNA of the CDR3 is TGTGCCAGCAGCTTGCAGGGGGCGCTTGGGGCCAACGTCCTGACTTTC.

This clonotype was observed a handful of times. V gene TRBV19 combines with J gene TRBJ2-7, with 10 bases aligning to TRBD1. After removal of 6 bases from V and 1 base from J, the junction contained 6 bases not matched to a gene. Germline-derived CDR1 and CDR2 are LNHDA and SQIVND (reference sequence). This CDR3 contains 15 residues. The CDR3 region has the DNA TGTGCCAGTAGAGACAGACAGGGGGCGTCCTACGAGCAGTACTTC. Amino acids: CASRDRQGASYEQYF. Filled out from reference TRBV19 and TRBJ2-7, the complete variable domain reads DGGITQSPKYLFRKEGQNVTLSCEQNLNHDAMYWYRQDPGQGLRLIYYSQIVNDFQKGDIAEGYSVSREKKESFPLTVTSAQKNPTAFYLCASRDRQGASYEQYFGPGTRLTVT.

This clonotype was found a few times. A read error may produce the germline difference seen at one junction end. This chain links TRBV5-1 with TRBJ1-2; 9 nucleotides align to TRBD1. Germline loops: CDR1 SGHRS, CDR2 YFSETQ. This CDR3 region has 11 residues. The CDR3 reads CASSSQGALSF. The CDR3, as DNA: TGCGCCAGCAGCTCACAGGGGGCCCTTTCCTTC.

This clonotype has a handful of counts. The rearrangement joins TRBV3-1 to TRBJ2-3, with TRBD2 as a possible D gene (6 bases). The germline V and J ends were trimmed by 3 bases and 7 bases, with 20 bases remaining between them. Germline V CDR1 and CDR2: LGHDT, YNNKEL (reference sequence). The CDR3 contains 16 residues. This CDR3 reads CASSQSSAQLLNTQYF. CDR3 nucleotides: TGTGCCAGCAGCCAGTCTAGCGCCCAGTTACTGAATACGCAGTATTTT.

This clonotype was picked up a small number of times. This sequence joins TRBV12-3 or TRBV12-4 and TRBJ2-5; maybe TRBD2 (7 bases). Trimming took 2 bases from V and 5 from J, leaving 12 bases between them. The CDR3 sequence is 14 residues long. The CDR3 region has the DNA TGTGCCAGCAGTTTATCGGCGGGGGCTGAGACCCAGTACTTC. Protein product: CASSLSAGAETQYF.

The chain is built from TRBV29-1 and TRBJ1-1; D uncertain. Looked up from germline, CDR1 is SQVTM and CDR2 is ANQGSEA. This CDR3 region has 14 residues. V was trimmed by 7 bases and J by 1 base, leaving 16 bases between them. The CDR3 reads CSATVGPGNTEAFF. The CDR3 bases are TGCAGCGCTACTGTTGGGCCCGGGAACACTGAAGCTTTCTTT.